This is a list of T cell receptor beta chains from one sample in a study of T cell responses to AZD1222 COVID-19 vaccine. TCRdb keeps only in-frame clones here, not all; method: immunoSEQ multiplex PCR. The table shows around 140,000 clones, with 75% to 95% occurring only once. Specimen: peripheral blood, collected 28 days after the second AZD1222 dose. All receptors derive from an adult who received the AZD1222 COVID-19 vaccine. Each CDR3 is given with its conserved first and last residue. D genes are given only for firm matches. Expanded clones get a size class; other rows say once, few or many, or leave the size out.

D	V	size	J	CDR3	DNA
NA	TRBV10-1	NA	TRBJ2-7	CASSLVIPPYEQYF	TGCGCCAGCAGTCTCGTAATCCCTCCCTACGAGCAGTACTTC
TRBD1	TRBV4-3	NA	TRBJ1-1	CASPGQVYNTEAFF	TGCGCCAGCCCTGGACAGGTTTACAACACTGAAGCTTTCTTT
NA	TRBV10-3	NA	TRBJ1-1	CAISESSIMGTEAFF	TGTGCCATCAGTGAGTCGAGCATAATGGGGACTGAAGCTTTCTTT
NA	TRBV2	NA	TRBJ1-1	CASSEVGSGEAFF	TGTGCCTCAAGTGAGGTGGGCAGCGGTGAAGCTTTCTTT
NA	TRBV5-6	NA	TRBJ2-5	CASSLGTRGETQYF	TGTGCCAGCAGCTTGGGGACCAGGGGAGAGACCCAGTACTTC
NA	TRBV18	NA	TRBJ1-1	CASSPQKGRANTEAFF	TGTGCCAGCTCACCACAGAAGGGTAGGGCGAACACTGAAGCTTTCTTT
NA	TRBV5-1	once	TRBJ1-1	CASRSGGGNTEAFF	TGCGCCAGCCGAAGTGGCGGGGGGAACACTGAAGCTTTCTTT
NA	TRBV3-1/TRBV3-2	NA	TRBJ2-2	CASSRSGSGTGELFF	TGTGCCAGCAGCCGGTCTGGGTCAGGCACCGGGGAGCTGTTTTTT
TRBD2	TRBV11-3	NA	TRBJ2-2	CASSFRGSPPTGELFF	TGTGCCAGCAGCTTTCGCGGGAGCCCCCCCACCGGGGAGCTGTTTTTT
TRBD1	TRBV7-9	NA	TRBJ2-2	CASSRGTGEVTGELFF	TGTGCCAGCAGCAGAGGGACAGGGGAAGTTACCGGGGAGCTGTTTTTT
TRBD2	TRBV11-3	NA	TRBJ2-1	CASRPRGVPSYNEQFF	TGTGCCAGCAGACCTCGGGGGGTGCCGTCCTACAATGAGCAGTTCTTC
NA	TRBV5-8	NA	TRBJ1-4	CASSPDPAVEKLFF	TGTGCCAGCAGCCCCGACCCGGCAGTGGAAAAACTGTTTTTT
NA	TRBV7-8	NA	TRBJ1-5	CASSPDSFNQPQHF	TGTGCCAGCAGCCCTGACAGCTTCAATCAGCCCCAGCATTTT
NA	TRBV24-1	few	TRBJ1-4	CATSDPRQPNEKLFF	TGTGCCACCAGTGATCCGAGACAGCCTAATGAAAAACTGTTTTTT
TRBD1	TRBV6-5	few	TRBJ1-2	CASRTGAGGYTF	TGTGCCAGCAGGACAGGGGCGGGTGGCTACACCTTC
TRBD1	TRBV7-9	NA	TRBJ1-1	CASSFGTENTEAFF	TGTGCCAGCAGCTTCGGGACAGAGAACACTGAAGCTTTCTTT
NA	TRBV2	few	TRBJ2-2	CASSVKDFNTGELFF	TGTGCCAGCAGTGTAAAGGACTTTAACACCGGGGAGCTGTTTTTT
NA	TRBV19	once	TRBJ2-7	CASSTGGYEQYF	TGTGCCAGTAGTACCGGGGGCTACGAGCAGTACTTC
TRBD1	TRBV11-2	NA	TRBJ1-2	CASSPQDRAYGYTF	TGTGCCAGCAGCCCGCAGGACAGGGCCTATGGCTACACCTTC
NA	TRBV5-1	NA	TRBJ1-2	CASSLADPTNYGYTF	TGCGCCAGCAGCTTGGCGGACCCTACTAACTATGGCTACACCTTC
NA	TRBV6-1	NA	TRBJ1-2	CASSEGGIAVRGYTF	TGTGCCAGCAGTGAAGGGGGCATAGCGGTCCGTGGCTACACCTTC
NA	TRBV19	NA	TRBJ1-1	CASSWGQFPEAFF	TGTGCCAGTAGTTGGGGACAATTCCCTGAAGCTTTCTTT
TRBD1	TRBV5-6	NA	TRBJ1-1	CASSFTTGGQAFF	TGTGCCAGCAGCTTTACGACAGGGGGCCAAGCTTTCTTT
NA	TRBV29-1	NA	TRBJ2-1	CSAPGPPEQFF	TGCAGCGCCCCGGGCCCCCCGGAGCAGTTCTTC
TRBD2	TRBV5-3	NA	TRBJ2-2	CARSLQLATNTGELFF	TGTGCCAGAAGCTTACAACTAGCGACGAACACCGGGGAGCTGTTTTTT
TRBD1	TRBV10-3	once	TRBJ2-2	CAISELGQGAGGELFF	TGTGCCATCAGTGAGTTGGGACAGGGGGCTGGCGGGGAGCTGTTTTTT
NA	TRBV5-1	NA	TRBJ1-2	CASSLSGGGVRNGYTF	TGCGCCAGCAGCTTGTCGGGCGGGGGCGTTCGGAATGGCTACACCTTC
NA	TRBV7-9	NA	TRBJ1-5	CASSAPGPNQPQHF	TGTGCCAGCAGCGCGCCTGGACCCAATCAGCCCCAGCATTTT
NA	TRBV12-3/TRBV12-4	NA	TRBJ2-7	CASSRLYEQYF	TGTGCCAGCAGTCGACTCTACGAGCAGTACTTC
NA	TRBV18	once	TRBJ2-7	CASSPQQRLPRDEQYF	TGTGCCAGCTCACCCCAACAAAGGCTTCCGCGGGACGAGCAGTACTTC
NA	TRBV30	once	TRBJ1-5	CAWGEMGNQPQHF	TGTGCCTGGGGGGAGATGGGCAATCAGCCCCAGCATTTT
NA	TRBV11-2	NA	TRBJ2-2	CASSFPNMSGELFF	TGTGCCAGCAGCTTCCCGAACATGTCCGGGGAGCTGTTTTTT
NA	TRBV9	NA	TRBJ1-3	CASSPGGPSGNTIYF	TGTGCCAGCAGCCCGGGGGGCCCCTCTGGAAACACCATATATTTT
TRBD1	TRBV18	NA	TRBJ2-3	CASSPSTGYTDTQYF	TGTGCCAGCTCACCATCGACAGGGTACACAGATACGCAGTATTTT
NA	TRBV2	NA	TRBJ1-6	CASSVVGSYNSPLHF	TGTGCCAGCAGTGTGGTCGGCTCCTATAATTCACCCCTCCACTTT
NA	TRBV6-5	once	TRBJ1-2	CASRRGANYGYTF	TGTGCCAGCCGGCGGGGGGCTAACTATGGCTACACCTTC
NA	TRBV10-3	NA	TRBJ1-1	CAISDPSRDTEAFF	TGTGCCATCAGTGACCCATCAAGAGACACTGAAGCTTTCTTT
NA	TRBV29-1	once	TRBJ1-1	CSGAQQNTEAFF	TGCAGCGGAGCACAGCAGAACACTGAAGCTTTCTTT
TRBD2	TRBV2	NA	TRBJ2-4	CASRETSGRGADIQYF	TGTGCCAGCAGAGAGACTAGCGGGAGGGGGGCGGACATTCAGTACTTC
NA	TRBV5-4	NA	TRBJ1-2	CASSFQGLPGYTF	TGTGCCAGCAGCTTTCAGGGCCTTCCAGGCTACACCTTC
TRBD1	TRBV10-3	NA	TRBJ1-2	CAISAEQGGYTF	TGTGCCATCAGTGCAGAACAGGGGGGCTACACCTTC
NA	TRBV3-1/TRBV3-2	NA	TRBJ1-1	CASSQSRLGGTEAFF	TGTGCCAGCAGCCAGAGTCGGCTCGGGGGCACTGAAGCTTTCTTT
NA	TRBV19	NA	TRBJ1-5	CASSIWDGQPQHF	TGTGCCAGTAGTATATGGGATGGCCAGCCCCAGCATTTT
NA	TRBV27	NA	TRBJ1-5	CASSVEGLRNQPQHF	TGTGCCAGCAGTGTTGAGGGGCTACGCAATCAGCCCCAGCATTTT
NA	TRBV5-1	NA	TRBJ1-1	CASSPARGWNTEAFF	TGCGCCAGCAGCCCTGCTAGGGGTTGGAACACTGAAGCTTTCTTT
NA	TRBV2	NA	TRBJ1-5	CASSEPGRQPQHF	TGTGCCAGCAGTGAGCCAGGGCGGCAGCCCCAGCATTTT
NA	TRBV10-3	NA	TRBJ1-2	CAASQEKNNYGYTF	TGTGCCGCTTCCCAGGAGAAAAATAACTATGGCTACACCTTC
TRBD2	TRBV7-3	once	TRBJ2-3	CASSPGLGGDTQYF	TGTGCCAGCAGCCCGGGACTAGGGGGAGATACGCAGTATTTT
NA	TRBV24-1	NA	TRBJ1-5	CATSERGFNQPQHF	TGTGCCACCAGTGAGAGGGGGTTCAATCAGCCCCAGCATTTT
TRBD1	TRBV30	NA	TRBJ1-4	CAWSPTGIREKLFF	TGTGCCTGGAGCCCGACAGGGATTCGTGAAAAACTGTTTTTT
TRBD2	TRBV29-1	NA	TRBJ2-3	CSVEKSSGRVDTQYF	TGCAGCGTTGAAAAGTCTAGCGGGAGGGTGGATACGCAGTATTTT
NA	TRBV5-1	NA	TRBJ1-1	CASRSGVQAMNTEAFF	TGCGCCAGCAGGTCGGGGGTGCAGGCGATGAACACTGAAGCTTTCTTT
TRBD1	TRBV29-1	once	TRBJ1-1	CSVVPGTGGVTEAFF	TGCAGCGTTGTGCCCGGGACAGGGGGAGTCACTGAAGCTTTCTTT
TRBD2	TRBV7-3	NA	TRBJ2-1	CASSPGLAGGSEQFF	TGTGCCAGCAGCCCCGGACTAGCGGGAGGCAGCGAGCAGTTCTTC
NA	TRBV7-8	NA	TRBJ1-5	CASSLAELLNNQPQHF	TGTGCCAGCAGCTTAGCTGAACTGTTGAACAATCAGCCCCAGCATTTT